This T cell receptor beta chain was profiled in a study of blood T cell repertoires in COVID-19. As for the study in general: The cDNA or gDNA used as material had been derived from T cells, B-cell-depleted T cells, or PBMCs.

Authors' processing steps: Nucleated cell counts were estimated from reference gene primer amplification. Clones were read by immunoSEQ multiplex PCR, and TCRdb kept only the in-frame ones, dropping some. Clone size and the V and J calls come from that table; the DNA yielded D and trimming. This sample has 250,000 or so clones, with roughly 90% found just once. This receptor was obtained from a man aged 55 to 70 with acute or convalescent COVID-19. Source material: peripheral blood.

CDR3 residues: CASSPDGGAYEQYF. The CDR3 nucleotides are TGTGCCAGCAGTCCAGACGGGGGGGCCTACGAGCAGTACTTC. This chain joins TRBV28 and TRBJ2-7, with TRBD2 identical over 8 bases. Trimming removed 5 bases from V and 2 bases from J; junction bases left unmatched: 5. The CDR3 consists of 14 residues. Germline V gives CDR1 MDHEN, CDR2 SYDVKM.